The rows below give T cell receptor beta chains drawn from one sample of a study of cytomegalovirus exposure and HLA in healthy donors. TCRdb keeps only in-frame clones here, not all; method: immunoSEQ multiplex PCR. The sample records approximately 190,000 clones, 70% being singletons. The specimen was PBMCs. These receptors were collected from a man in his forties in good health and CMV-seropositive. CDR3s include the opening cysteine and the closing phenylalanine or tryptophan. The D gene is left open where the match is weak. Expanded clones are given a class, and other clones once, few, many or no size at all.

CDR3 DNA,CDR3 protein,V gene,CDR3 length,J gene,clone size,D gene
TGTGCCAGCAGCCCTCTACTAGGAGATACGCAGTATTTT,CASSPLLGDTQYF,TRBV2,13,TRBJ2-3,-,-
TGTGCCAGCAGCTCCGCCCGGGCGTCGAGGGATGGCTACACCTTC,CASSSARASRDGYTF,TRBV7-2,15,TRBJ1-2,-,-
TGTGCCAGCAGCGTGGCAGGTGCAACTAATGAAAAACTGTTTTTT,CASSVAGATNEKLFF,TRBV9,15,TRBJ1-4,once,-
TGTGCCACCTCAGGGTATTCCTACGAGCAGTACTTC,CATSGYSYEQYF,TRBV6-5,12,TRBJ2-7,-,-
TGTGCCATCAGCGGGGACAGGGCCTCTGGAAACACCATATATTTT,CAISGDRASGNTIYF,TRBV10-3,15,TRBJ1-3,-,TRBD1
TGCGCCAGCAGCACCGCTCCGGGATCAAGCACCGGGGAGCTGTTTTTT,CASSTAPGSSTGELFF,TRBV5-1,16,TRBJ2-2,-,-
TGTGCCAGCAGCCAGGGAAGCGGGTGGCTCGGGTACGAGCAGTACTTC,CASSQGSGWLGYEQYF,TRBV4-2,16,TRBJ2-7,few,-
TGTGCCAGCAGCGGACTAGGCGGATACACAGATACGCAGTATTTT,CASSGLGGYTDTQYF,TRBV25-1,15,TRBJ2-3,few,TRBD2
TGTGCCAGCAGCTCCTCCGACAGGGGCGGAAACACCATATATTTT,CASSSSDRGGNTIYF,TRBV11-2,15,TRBJ1-3,few,TRBD1
TGTGCCAGCACCGAAGTCGAGGGGGCGCTCTGGAATACGCAGTATTTT,CASTEVEGALWNTQYF,TRBV7-6,16,TRBJ2-3,-,TRBD1
TGTGCCAGCAGCCACTCAGTCAGTCGGGGCACCGGGGAGCTGTTTTTT,CASSHSVSRGTGELFF,TRBV7-8,16,TRBJ2-2,-,-
TGTGCCAGCAGCTTAGGAGGGTCCCGCACAGATACGCAGTATTTT,CASSLGGSRTDTQYF,TRBV7-9,15,TRBJ2-3,-,-
TGTGCCAGTAGTATGGGGACAACTAGGTACGAGCAGTACTTC,CASSMGTTRYEQYF,TRBV19,14,TRBJ2-7,-,-
TGTGCCAGCTCACCTGGTGCCAGGGTCCTCTCCTACGAGCAGTACTTC,CASSPGARVLSYEQYF,TRBV18,16,TRBJ2-7,-,-
TGTGCCAGTAGAGCGGCTGTGAACACTGAAGCTTTCTTT,CASRAAVNTEAFF,TRBV19,13,TRBJ1-1,few,-
TGTGCCAGTTCACAGGGTGCCTATAATTCACCCCTCCACTTT,CASSQGAYNSPLHF,TRBV19,14,TRBJ1-6,-,-
TGCGCCAGCAGCGTCGGACTAGCGGGGGGCTTGGGGGATGAGCAGTTCTTC,CASSVGLAGGLGDEQFF,TRBV5-1,17,TRBJ2-1,-,TRBD2
TGTGCCAGCAGTTTATTGAGCTCCTACGAGCAGTACTTC,CASSLLSSYEQYF,TRBV27,13,TRBJ2-7,once,-
TGTGCCATCAGTGAAGCTAGCCGGGAAGGGGATACGCAGTATTTT,CAISEASREGDTQYF,TRBV10-3,15,TRBJ2-3,-,-
TGCGCCAGCAGCTTGGGGGGGCTTTCCTACGAGCAGTACTTC,CASSLGGLSYEQYF,TRBV5-1,14,TRBJ2-7,-,-
TGTGCCAGCAGCCCGGGGGGGGAGGGAGGCTATGGCTACACCTTC,CASSPGGEGGYGYTF,TRBV28,15,TRBJ1-2,-,-
TGTGCCAGCAGCACCGAACTAGCGCGGTACAATGAGCAGTTCTTC,CASSTELARYNEQFF,TRBV11-2,15,TRBJ2-1,-,TRBD2
TGTGCCAGCAGCCTCAAGGCGGGGAACACTGAAGCTTTCTTT,CASSLKAGNTEAFF,TRBV4-1,14,TRBJ1-1,-,-
TGCGCCAGCAGCTCTAACAGGGGGCAGGGTTCACCCCTCCACTTT,CASSSNRGQGSPLHF,TRBV5-1,15,TRBJ1-6,-,TRBD1
TGTGCCAGCAGCTCGACGAGGTCGCAAGCTGGCTACACCTTC,CASSSTRSQAGYTF,TRBV7-9,14,TRBJ1-2,few,-
TGTGCCAGCTCACCAGGGACAGGGGACTATGGCTACACCTTC,CASSPGTGDYGYTF,TRBV18,14,TRBJ1-2,once,TRBD1
TGTGCCACCAGCAGATCCCTGGGGGCCGACAGGTCACCCCTCCACTTT,CATSRSLGADRSPLHF,TRBV15,16,TRBJ1-6,-,-
TGTGCCAGCAGCTTTGGAGGGACCTATGGCTACACCTTC,CASSFGGTYGYTF,TRBV7-2,13,TRBJ1-2,-,-
TGTGCCAGCAGCTCCCTACAGGGTCTGTCGAACACTGAAGCTTTCTTT,CASSSLQGLSNTEAFF,TRBV7-9,16,TRBJ1-1,-,-
TGTGCCAGCAGTCTAGGGGAATACTCGAACGAGCAGTACTTC,CASSLGEYSNEQYF,TRBV27,14,TRBJ2-7,-,-
TGTGCCAGCAGTGAAGCGGACAGGGGGGGGACCCAGTACTTC,CASSEADRGGTQYF,TRBV2,14,TRBJ2-5,-,TRBD1
TGTGCCAGCAGCACCTCACAGGGGGCGAATCGGGAAAAACTGTTTTTT,CASSTSQGANREKLFF,TRBV7-9,16,TRBJ1-4,-,TRBD1
TGCGCCAGCAGCTCCCCTGGGGGGACAGGGAGGAACACTGAAGCTTTCTTT,CASSSPGGTGRNTEAFF,TRBV5-1,17,TRBJ1-1,-,TRBD1
TGTGCCAGCAGTTCGACCCAGGGGGGAAACGAAAAACTGTTTTTT,CASSSTQGGNEKLFF,TRBV28,15,TRBJ1-4,few,TRBD1
TGTGCCAGCAGTTACGTAGGGAGGGAAGAGACCCAGTACTTC,CASSYVGREETQYF,TRBV6-5,14,TRBJ2-5,-,TRBD2
TGTGCCAGCAGCCCCCGGGCGGGGGGGGAAACAACGCAGTATTTT,CASSPRAGGETTQYF,TRBV6-1,15,TRBJ2-3,-,TRBD2
TGCGCCAGCAGCTTGGCCTCCGGGACTAGCGCCACAGATACGCAGTATTTT,CASSLASGTSATDTQYF,TRBV5-1,17,TRBJ2-3,-,TRBD2
TGTGCCACGAATTCACCCCTCCACTTT,CATNSPLHF,TRBV2,9,TRBJ1-6,once,-
TGTGCCAGCAGTGAAACAGGGGCGAGCTATAGCAATCAGCCCCAGCATTTT,CASSETGASYSNQPQHF,TRBV6-1,17,TRBJ1-5,-,TRBD1
TGTGCCAGCAGCCCAGGGACAGGGGGCTTCTCTGGAAACACCATATATTTT,CASSPGTGGFSGNTIYF,TRBV5-4,17,TRBJ1-3,few,TRBD1
TGCGCCAGCAGCTTGGCCACAGAGTACGAGCAGTACTTC,CASSLATEYEQYF,TRBV5-1,13,TRBJ2-7,many,-
TGTGCCAGCAGTTACTCGGACATGTATGGCTACACCTTC,CASSYSDMYGYTF,TRBV6-5,13,TRBJ1-2,-,-
TGTGCCAGCAGCTTAGGTAGACGAGCTAGGGAGACCCAGTACTTC,CASSLGRRARETQYF,TRBV7-2,15,TRBJ2-5,-,-
TGCGCCGGCAGCTCCGAGGGACAGACTAATGAAAAACTGTTTTTT,CAGSSEGQTNEKLFF,TRBV5-1,15,TRBJ1-4,-,TRBD1
TGTGCCAGCAGCCGCCGGGACAGTGAAGCTTTCTTT,CASSRRDSEAFF,TRBV4-2,12,TRBJ1-1,-,TRBD1
TGTGCCAGCAGCTTGGTGACAGCTGCTAATTCACCCCTCCACTTT,CASSLVTAANSPLHF,TRBV5-6,15,TRBJ1-6,-,-
TGTGCCAGCAGTTTAGACAGCGCCTTCGAGGGCTACACCTTC,CASSLDSAFEGYTF,TRBV28,14,TRBJ1-2,once,-
TGTGCCAGCAGCTTAACAGGGGCCCTGAACACTGAAGCTTTCTTT,CASSLTGALNTEAFF,TRBV7-9,15,TRBJ1-1,-,TRBD1
TGTGCCAGCAATGTTCGCGGACAGGGGGCGGGAGGCTACACCTTC,CASNVRGQGAGGYTF,TRBV2,15,TRBJ1-2,-,TRBD1
TGTGCCAGCAGCGACCGTGGCGGGGGGGAAGAGACCCAGTACTTC,CASSDRGGGEETQYF,TRBV7-9,15,TRBJ2-5,-,TRBD2
TGTGCCAGCAGCTTGGTAGCCCTGAGGGAAAAACTGTTTTTT,CASSLVALREKLFF,TRBV5-5,14,TRBJ1-4,once,-
TGTGCTAGTGGTTTGGGGGACAGGGGTGGCGATGAGCAGTTCTTC,CASGLGDRGGDEQFF,TRBV12-5,15,TRBJ2-1,-,TRBD1
TGCGCCAGCAGCCAAGATCAACAGCCGAACACTGAAGCTTTCTTT,CASSQDQQPNTEAFF,TRBV4-1,15,TRBJ1-1,-,-
TGTGCCAGCAACCTCGGGACAGGGATTCCGTATGGCTACACCTTC,CASNLGTGIPYGYTF,TRBV7-2,15,TRBJ1-2,few,TRBD1